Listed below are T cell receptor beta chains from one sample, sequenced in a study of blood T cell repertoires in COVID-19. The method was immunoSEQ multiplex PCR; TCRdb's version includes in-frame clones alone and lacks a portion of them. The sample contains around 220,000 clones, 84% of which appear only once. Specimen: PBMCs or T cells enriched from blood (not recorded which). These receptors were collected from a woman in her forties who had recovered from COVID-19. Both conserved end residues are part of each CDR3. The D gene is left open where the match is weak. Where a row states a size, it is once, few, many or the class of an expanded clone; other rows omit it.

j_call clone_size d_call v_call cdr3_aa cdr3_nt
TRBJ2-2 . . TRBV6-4 CASKDQGNTGELFF TGTGCCAGCAAAGACCAGGGGAACACCGGGGAGCTGTTTTTT
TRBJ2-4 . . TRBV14 CASSPLGRPKNIQYF TGTGCCAGCAGCCCCTTAGGGAGGCCCAAAAACATTCAGTACTTC
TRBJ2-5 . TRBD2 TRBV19 CASSISGTMVETQYF TGTGCCAGTAGTATATCCGGGACTATGGTGGAGACCCAGTACTTC
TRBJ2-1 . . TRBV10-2 CASSELTNYNEQFF TGCGCCAGCAGTGAATTGACTAATTACAATGAGCAGTTCTTC
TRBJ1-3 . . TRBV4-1 CASSQKDPGMFSGNTIYF TGCGCCAGCAGCCAGAAGGACCCAGGGATGTTCTCTGGAAACACCATATATTTT
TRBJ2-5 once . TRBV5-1 CASSLAGQGETQYF TGCGCCAGCAGCTTGGCCGGGCAGGGGGAGACCCAGTACTTC
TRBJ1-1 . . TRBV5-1 CASSLGRGDTEAFF TGCGCCAGCAGCTTGGGTCGCGGGGACACTGAAGCTTTCTTT
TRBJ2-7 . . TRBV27 CASSSHREENYEQYF TGTGCCAGCAGTTCTCACAGGGAAGAGAACTACGAGCAGTACTTC
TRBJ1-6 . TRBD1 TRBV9 CASSPRERTGYNSPLHF TGTGCCAGCAGCCCAAGGGAGAGGACAGGGTATAATTCACCCCTCCACTTT
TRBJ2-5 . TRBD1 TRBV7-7 CASSRDSEETQYF TGTGCCAGCAGCCGGGACAGCGAAGAGACCCAGTACTTC
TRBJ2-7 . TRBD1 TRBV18 CASSPPGTGPYEQYF TGTGCCAGCTCACCGCCGGGGACAGGGCCCTACGAGCAGTACTTC
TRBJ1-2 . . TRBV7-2 CASSLLGGYGYTF TGTGCCAGCAGCTTACTGGGAGGCTATGGCTACACCTTC
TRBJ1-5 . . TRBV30 CAWSLTTGGNQPQHF TGTGCCTGGAGCCTAACGACAGGCGGGAATCAGCCCCAGCATTTT
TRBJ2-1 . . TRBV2 CASSELGVGVYNEQFF TGTGCCAGCAGTGAATTAGGGGTTGGGGTATACAATGAGCAGTTCTTC
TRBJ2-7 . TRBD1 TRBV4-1 CASSQRATQGEKYPGEQYF TGCGCCAGCAGCCAAAGAGCGACACAGGGGGAAAAATACCCGGGGGAGCAGTACTTC
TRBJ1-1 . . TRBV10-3 CAISGTGGEAFF TGTGCCATCAGCGGGACGGGGGGTGAAGCTTTCTTT
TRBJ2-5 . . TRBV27 CASSGPGETQYF TGTGCCAGCAGTGGCCCCGGGGAGACCCAGTACTTC
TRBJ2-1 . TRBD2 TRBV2 CASSGSGRSYNEQFF TGTGCCAGCAGTGGGAGCGGGAGATCCTACAATGAGCAGTTCTTC
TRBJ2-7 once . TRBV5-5 CASSLGPTANGHEQYF TGTGCCAGCAGCTTGGGACCGACGGCGAATGGGCACGAGCAGTACTTC
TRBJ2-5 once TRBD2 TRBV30 CAWSPQGLGVETQYF TGTGCCTGGAGCCCCCAGGGACTAGGAGTAGAGACCCAGTACTTC
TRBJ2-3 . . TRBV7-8 CASSPSGRGDTQYF TGTGCCAGCAGTCCGTCGGGTCGCGGAGATACGCAGTATTTT
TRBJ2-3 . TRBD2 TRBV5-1 CASSPGLAGGSTDTQYF TGCGCCAGCAGCCCGGGACTAGCGGGAGGGAGCACAGATACGCAGTATTTT
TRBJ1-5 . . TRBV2 CASSVYGGILSNQPQHF TGTGCCAGCAGTGTATATGGCGGGATCCTGAGCAATCAGCCCCAGCATTTT
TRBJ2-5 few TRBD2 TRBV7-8 CASSFGRLAVRETQYF TGTGCCAGCAGCTTCGGGAGGCTAGCGGTTAGGGAGACCCAGTACTTC
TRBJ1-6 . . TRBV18 CASSPSSSYNSPLHF TGTGCCAGCTCACCAAGTAGCTCCTATAATTCACCCCTCCACTTT
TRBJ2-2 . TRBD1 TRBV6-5 CASKVGTGNTGELFF TGTGCCAGCAAGGTGGGGACAGGGAACACCGGGGAGCTGTTTTTT
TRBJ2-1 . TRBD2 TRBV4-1 CASSQDGGSGRAPYNEQFF TGCGCCAGCAGCCAAGACGGGGGTAGCGGGAGGGCCCCCTACAATGAGCAGTTCTTC
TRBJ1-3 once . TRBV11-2 CASRRTQGRTSGNTIYF TGTGCCAGCAGGCGCACCCAGGGTAGAACATCCGGAAACACCATATATTTT
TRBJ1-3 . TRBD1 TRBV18 CASSAGTGRTGNTIYF TGTGCCAGCTCAGCCGGGACAGGGAGAACTGGAAACACCATATATTTT
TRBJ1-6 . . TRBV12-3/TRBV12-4 CASSRSYNSPLHF TGTGCCAGCAGTAGGAGCTATAATTCACCCCTCCACTTT
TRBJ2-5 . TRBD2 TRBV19 CASSMGWTSGRGGQETQYF TGTGCCAGTAGTATGGGATGGACTAGCGGGAGGGGAGGACAAGAGACCCAGTACTTC
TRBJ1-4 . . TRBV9 CASSGSGDTEKLFF TGTGCCAGCAGCGGCAGCGGGGATACTGAAAAACTGTTTTTT
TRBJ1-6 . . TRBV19 CASTAAVPYNSPLHF TGTGCCAGTACCGCGGCGGTGCCCTATAATTCACCCCTCCACTTT
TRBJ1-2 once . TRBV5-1 CASSLVYSQAFNYGYTF TGCGCCAGCAGCTTGGTGTACTCCCAAGCCTTCAACTATGGCTACACCTTC
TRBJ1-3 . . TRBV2 CASSGQTQPGNTIYF TGTGCCAGCAGTGGACAGACCCAACCTGGAAACACCATATATTTT
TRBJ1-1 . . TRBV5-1 CASRPRASGTEAFF TGCGCCAGCAGACCACGGGCATCGGGAACTGAAGCTTTCTTT
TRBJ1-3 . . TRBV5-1 CASSLGGQSSGNTIYF TGCGCCAGCAGCTTGGGCGGACAGAGCTCTGGAAACACCATATATTTT
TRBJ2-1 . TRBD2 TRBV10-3 CAISELTSGYYNEQFF TGTGCCATCAGTGAACTCACTAGCGGGTATTACAATGAGCAGTTCTTC
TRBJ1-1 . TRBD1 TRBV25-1 CASSHQDRGAEAFF TGTGCCAGCAGTCATCAGGACAGGGGCGCTGAAGCTTTCTTT
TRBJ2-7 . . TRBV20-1 CSYRGGLEQYF TGCAGCTACAGGGGGGGGCTCGAGCAGTACTTC
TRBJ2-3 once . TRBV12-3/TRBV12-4 CASSLHRDSLYF TGTGCCAGCAGTTTACACCGGGACTCGCTGTATTTT
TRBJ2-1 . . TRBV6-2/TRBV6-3 CASSLDSGNEQFF TGTGCCAGCAGTTTGGACTCTGGCAATGAGCAGTTCTTC
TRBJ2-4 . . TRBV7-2 CASSQTGQRNIQYF TGTGCCAGCAGCCAAACCGGACAGAGGAACATTCAGTACTTC
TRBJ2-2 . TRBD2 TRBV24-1 CATSDPGQSGGLGELFF TGTGCCACCAGTGATCCGGGACAATCGGGGGGGCTCGGGGAGCTGTTTTTT
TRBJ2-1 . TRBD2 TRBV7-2 CASSSKPGLDLFF TGTGCCAGCAGCTCAAAGCCGGGACTAGATCTGTTCTTC
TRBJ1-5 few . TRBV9 CASSVLQGLSNQPQHF TGTGCCAGCAGCGTATTACAGGGTCTCAGCAATCAGCCCCAGCATTTT
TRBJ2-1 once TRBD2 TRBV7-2 CASNSPFRLAGGYNEQFF TGTGCCAGCAATTCCCCCTTCAGACTAGCGGGAGGCTACAATGAGCAGTTCTTC
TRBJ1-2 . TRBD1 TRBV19 CASSGQAYGYTF TGTGCCAGTAGTGGACAGGCTTATGGCTACACCTTC
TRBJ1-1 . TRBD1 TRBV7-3 CASSPMTGMMLTFF TGTGCCAGCAGCCCCATGACAGGGATGATGTTAACTTTCTTT
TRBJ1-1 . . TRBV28 CASSSHRVNTEAFF TGTGCCAGCAGTTCGCACAGGGTGAACACTGAAGCTTTCTTT
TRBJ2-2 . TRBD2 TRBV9 CASSRGGLAGSGELFF TGTGCCAGCAGCCGGGGGGGGCTAGCTGGTTCCGGGGAGCTGTTTTTT